The 25 T cell receptor beta chains below all came from one sample that was sequenced in a study of blood T cell repertoires in COVID-19. Profiling relied on immunoSEQ multiplex PCR, and the TCRdb table lists in-frame clones only, not all of them. The sample has approximately 40,000 clones, approximately 90% seen once. Sequencing used peripheral blood. The receptors originated from a man in his 60s with COVID-19, enrolled during active disease.

The chain has TRBV18 and TRBJ1-1; the D is unclear. V was pared by 3 bases and J by 4 bases, with 12 bases between. The length of the CDR3 is 14 residues. Germline CDR1 is KGHSH and CDR2 is LQKENI. The CDR3 coding sequence is TGTGCCAGCTCACCCGCGAAGGGAGGCACTGAAGCTTTCTTT. Amino acids: CASSPAKGGTEAFF.

J is TRBJ1-1 and V is TRBV7-9; 9 nucleotides agree with TRBD1. CDR3 size: 13 residues. Germline V gene sequence: CDR1 SEHNR, CDR2 FQNEAQ (reference sequence). The trim removed 3 bases at V and 5 bases at J, leaving 1 base unmatched. This CDR3 reads CASSFGQGTEAFF. The CDR3 DNA reads as TGTGCCAGCAGCTTCGGACAGGGGACTGAAGCTTTCTTT.

V is TRBV5-4 and J is TRBJ2-2; a weak D match, TRBD2 (7 bases). Germline CDR1 and CDR2: SGHNT and YYREEE (reference sequence). The V end was cut by 4 bases, the J end by 4 bases, with 17 bases between. This CDR3 has 16 amino acids. CDR3 DNA: TGTGCCAGCAGCAGTAAACAGGGAGGGATCACCGGGGAGCTGTTTTTT. This encodes CASSSKQGGITGELFF.

In its sample, this clone was seen once. J is TRBJ2-3 and V is TRBV11-3; D is perhaps TRBD1 (6 bases). From germline, CDR1 is SGHNT and CDR2 YENEEA. This CDR3 has 13 amino acids. The germline V and J ends were trimmed by 3 bases and 5 bases, with 9 bases remaining between them. The CDR3 is CASSFTGKDTQYF. In DNA form, the CDR3 reads TGTGCCAGCAGCTTCACAGGGAAAGATACGCAGTATTTT.

The chain employs TRBV6-5 and TRBJ1-1; 7 bases match TRBD1. In germline, CDR1 is MNHEY, CDR2 SVGAGI. The CDR3 totals 13 residues. V gave up 5 bases and J gave up 1 base; unmatched junction bases: 1. This CDR3 reads CASSRQGNTEAFF. CDR3 DNA: TGTGCCAGCAGTCGACAGGGGAACACTGAAGCTTTCTTT.

The chain combines TRBV19 with TRBJ1-5; 7 bases agree with TRBD1. After removal of 5 bases from V and 2 bases from J, the junction contained 9 bases not matched to a gene. Germline CDR1 and CDR2: LNHDA and SQIVND (reference sequence). The CDR3 loop spans 16 amino acids. The CDR3 sequence: CASSQTGTDGNQPQHF. The CDR3 nucleotides read TGTGCCAGTAGTCAGACAGGGACCGATGGCAATCAGCCCCAGCATTTT.

This sequence joins TRBV19 and TRBJ1-5; D is possibly TRBD1 (6 bases). The CDR3 consists of 15 residues. V shed 1 base and J shed 5 bases, with 12 bases lying between them. Germline V lookup: CDR1 LNHDA, CDR2 SQIVND (reference sequence). CDR3 DNA sequence: TGTGCCAGTAGTATAGTGGGGGCAGGGGATCAGCCCCAGCATTTT. This gives the protein CASSIVGAGDQPQHF.

The chain recombines TRBV27 with TRBJ2-1; 12 nucleotides match TRBD2. The CDR3 runs 16 residues. Germline loops: CDR1 MNHEY, CDR2 SMNVEV (reference sequence). V lost 5 bases, J lost 8 bases, and 10 bases stayed unmatched. CDR3 loop: CASSAQGLAGGYEQFF. CDR3 in DNA: TGTGCCAGCAGTGCACAGGGACTAGCGGGCGGGTATGAGCAGTTCTTC.

The J gene is TRBJ1-1, the V gene TRBV30; 8 positions match TRBD1. CDR3 length: 14 amino acids. V lost 2 bases, J lost 6 bases, and 8 bases stayed unmatched. CDR1 GTSNPN and CDR2 SVGIG come from the germline V gene (reference sequence). CDR3 nucleotide sequence: TGTGCCTGGAGTACAGGACAGGGTAGGGCTGAAGCTTTCTTT. Its protein product is CAWSTGQGRAEAFF.

The J gene is TRBJ1-2, the V gene TRBV19; D is unresolved. This CDR3 has 16 amino acids. V was shortened by 3 bases and J by 2 bases, with 16 bases between the two germline ends. CDR1 LNHDA and CDR2 SQIVND come from the germline V gene (reference sequence). In DNA form, the CDR3 reads TGTGCCAGTAGTATCCGGTTGCCAGGAAAGAACTATGGCTACACCTTC. It encodes CASSIRLPGKNYGYTF.

This clone was detected once. The chain employs TRBV30 and TRBJ1-2; a possible D gene is TRBD1 (5 bases). The CDR3 length is 12 residues. Trimming cost V 0 bases and J 7 bases, with 9 bases left between them. The germline V gene encodes CDR1 GTSNPN and CDR2 SVGIG (reference sequence). The CDR3 is CAWSVAGRGYTF. The CDR3 region has the DNA TGTGCCTGGAGTGTGGCAGGGCGTGGCTACACCTTC.

The rearrangement links TRBV2 to TRBJ1-1, with 9 bases aligning to TRBD1. This CDR3 spans 15 amino acids. With V trimmed by 3 bases and J by 1 base, 3 bases remained unmatched. Germline CDR1 and CDR2: SNHLY and FYNNEI. The CDR3, as DNA: TGTGCCAGCAGTGAGAAGGGACAGGGGAACACTGAAGCTTTCTTT. Protein product: CASSEKGQGNTEAFF.

The V and J genes are TRBV7-9 and TRBJ2-5, with 10 bases lining up with TRBD2. The V and J ends lost 5 bases and 5 bases, in that order; junction bases with no gene match: 14. The germline CDR1 and CDR2 sequences are SEHNR and FQNEAQ (reference sequence). The CDR3 extends over 17 amino acids. The CDR3 sequence: CASSPVGVAGGHETQYF. CDR3 DNA: TGTGCCAGCAGCCCCGTGGGAGTAGCGGGAGGCCATGAGACCCAGTACTTC. The full variable domain, its missing parts supplied by reference TRBV7-9 and TRBJ2-5, is DTGVSQNPRHKITKRGQNVTFRCDPISEHNRLYWYRQTLGQGPEFLTYFQNEAQLEKSRLLSDRFSAERPKGSFSTLEIQRTEQGDSAMYLCASSPVGVAGGHETQYFGPGTRLLVL.

This sequence joins TRBV19 and TRBJ2-1, with a tentative D call TRBD2 (5 bases). V dropped 6 bases and J dropped 6 bases, with 12 bases sitting between them. Germline-derived CDR1 and CDR2 are LNHDA and SQIVND (reference sequence). The CDR3 is made up of 13 amino acids. CDR3 coding DNA: TGTGCCAGTAGCGCCGACTATCCCAATGAGCAGTTCTTC. Its protein is CASSADYPNEQFF. Using reference TRBV19 and TRBJ2-1 for the parts outside the CDR3, the full variable domain is DGGITQSPKYLFRKEGQNVTLSCEQNLNHDAMYWYRQDPGQGLRLIYYSQIVNDFQKGDIAEGYSVSREKKESFPLTVTSAQKNPTAFYLCASSADYPNEQFFGPGTRLTVL.

Here the CDR3 reads CASSHRGGSANTGELFF. The CDR3 nucleotides are TGCGCCAGCAGCCACAGAGGCGGGAGCGCGAACACCGGGGAGCTGTTTTTT. V and J are TRBV4-3 and TRBJ2-2; 7 bases are a match to TRBD2. Trimming at V came to 3 bases and at J to 0 bases, leaving 7 bases not matched to a gene. The V gene's germline CDR1 is LGHNA and CDR2 YSLEER. The CDR3 loop spans 17 amino acids.

The rearrangement uses TRBV28 and TRBJ2-7, with D perhaps TRBD2 (6 bases). Germline V gene lookup returns CDR1 MDHEN and CDR2 SYDVKM. The CDR3 spans 12 residues. The CDR3 sequence: CMSGGVGYEQYF. The CDR3 DNA reads as TGTATGAGCGGAGGGGTTGGCTACGAGCAGTACTTC. Supplemented by reference TRBV28 and TRBJ2-7, the full variable domain reads DVKVTQSSRYLVKRTGEKVFLECVQDMDHENMFWYRQDPGLGLRLIYFSYDVKMKEKGDIPEGYSVSREKKERFSLILESASTNQTSMYLCMSGGVGYEQYFGPGTRLTVT.

The V and J genes are TRBV5-6 and TRBJ2-2; 7 nucleotides align to TRBD1. Trimming took 4 bases from V and 6 from J; bases not matched to a gene: 9. The CDR3 length is 15 residues. CDR1 and CDR2 from the germline V gene are SGHDT and YYEEEE. The CDR3 spells CASSIGTVGAGELFF. The CDR3 DNA sequence: TGTGCCAGCAGCATTGGGACAGTCGGAGCCGGGGAGCTGTTTTTT.

The J gene is TRBJ1-3, the V gene TRBV27; D perhaps matches TRBD1 (6 bases). Between the trimmed V and J ends, which lost 3 bases and 0 bases, there was a span of 12 bases. Germline V lookup: CDR1 MNHEY, CDR2 SMNVEV (reference sequence). This CDR3 spans 16 amino acids. The CDR3 coding sequence is TGTGCCAGCAGTTTGAGGGGGTACGGCTCTGGAAACACCATATATTTT. Amino acid sequence: CASSLRGYGSGNTIYF.

CDR3 protein: CASSSPRDRGGDEQFF. As DNA, the CDR3 is TGTGCCAGCAGTTCACCCCGGGACAGGGGTGGGGATGAGCAGTTCTTC. The chain is built from TRBV27 and TRBJ2-1, with 10 bases aligning to TRBD1. Germline V CDR1 and CDR2: MNHEY, SMNVEV (reference sequence). V gave up 4 bases and J gave up 8 bases; unmatched junction bases: 11. The CDR3 runs to 16 residues.

As for this clone: Other nucleotide sequences in the sample specify the same CDR3. The CDR3 DNA reads as TGTGCCACCAGCGAAGACAGGGGGCAAGAGACCCAGTACTTC. The encoded protein is CATSEDRGQETQYF. V is TRBV15 and J is TRBJ2-5; 9 bases line up with TRBD1. CDR1 LNHNV and CDR2 YYDKDF come from the germline V gene (reference sequence). V lost 5 bases and J lost 2; bases outside the gene matches: 3. The CDR3 extends over 14 amino acids.

The chain has TRBV30 and TRBJ2-1; 12 nucleotides line up with TRBD2. The CDR3 is 15 amino acids. The germline V gene has CDR1 GTSNPN and CDR2 SVGIG (reference sequence). V was pared by 0 bases and J by 6 bases, with 3 bases of the junction left unmatched. The CDR3 region is CAWSVRTSGINEQFF. The CDR3 DNA is TGTGCCTGGAGTGTGAGGACTAGCGGGATCAATGAGCAGTTCTTC.

The sample holds one count of this clone. V gene TRBV19 combines with J gene TRBJ1-1, with a weak D call TRBD1 (6 bases). CDR1 is LNHDA, CDR2 SQIVND, per germline (reference sequence). V was trimmed by 6 bases and J by 3 bases, leaving 23 bases between them. This CDR3 has 17 amino acids. Here the CDR3 reads CASRHSTGRGRDTEAFF. The CDR3 coding sequence is TGTGCCAGTAGGCATTCCACAGGGAGGGGACGGGACACTGAAGCTTTCTTT.

This chain links TRBV28 with TRBJ1-1, with 12 nucleotides matching TRBD1. Germline trimming cut 7 bases from V and 6 bases from J; bases unmatched to any gene: 21. The CDR3 is made up of 19 amino acids. Germline lookup yields CDR1 MDHEN and CDR2 SYDVKM. The DNA for the CDR3 is TGTGCCAGCAAACCCACCACAAATAAAGGGACAGGGGGCTGGTCTGAAGCTTTCTTT. Protein: CASKPTTNKGTGGWSEAFF.

The chain employs TRBV9 and TRBJ2-1; maybe TRBD1 (7 bases). Germline V CDR1 and CDR2: SGDLS, YYNGEE. The CDR3 consists of 16 residues. Trimming shortened V by 4 bases and J by 3 bases, and 17 bases separated the two germline ends. The CDR3 sequence is CASSHPGRGDYNEQFF. CDR3 nucleotides: TGTGCCAGCAGCCATCCTGGCAGGGGGGACTACAATGAGCAGTTCTTC.

CDR3 loop: CASRWENQPQHF. CDR3 in DNA: TGTGCCAGCAGATGGGAGAATCAGCCCCAGCATTTT. The chain has TRBV28 and TRBJ1-5; no reliable D call. Trimming took off 6 bases at V and 4 bases at J, with 7 bases between the two ends. The CDR3 is made up of 12 amino acids. Germline V gene data show CDR1 as MDHEN and CDR2 as SYDVKM.